This paragraph covers one T cell receptor beta chain sequence. The antigen remains unidentified. The CDR3 is made up of 15 amino acids. CDR1 and CDR2 (germline): SEHNR, FQNEAQ (reference sequence). V was shortened by 5 bases and J by 8 bases, with 16 bases between the two germline ends. The entry originates in a study of cytomegalovirus exposure and HLA in healthy donors. Overall study findings and caveats: High specificity and sensitivity for cytomegalovirus status were reported for the classifier. Most TCR sequences were seen very rarely across donors, but some public TCRs occurred in many.

The repertoire was sequenced with immunoSEQ multiplex PCR; TCRdb's copy has only in-frame clones and lacks some. This sample has about 120,000 clones, with about 83% found just once. The chain employs TRBV7-9 and TRBJ1-6; D uncertain. The sequencing input was PBMCs. This receptor was taken from a woman in her twenties or thirties in good health and CMV-seronegative. This CDR3 reads CASSPDAARHSPLHF. DNA for the CDR3: TGTGCCAGCAGCCCCGATGCGGCAAGACATTCACCCCTCCACTTT. The full variable domain, in which reference TRBV7-9 and TRBJ1-6 provide the parts outside the CDR3, is DTGVSQNPRHKITKRGQNVTFRCDPISEHNRLYWYRQTLGQGPEFLTYFQNEAQLEKSRLLSDRFSAERPKGSFSTLEIQRTEQGDSAMYLCASSPDAARHSPLHFGNGTRLTVT.